The TCR beta chain described here comes from a study of T-cell reconstitution after alpha-beta-depleted transplantation in children. This clonotype showed up many times. Its antigen is currently unknown. General study points: At around two months after transplant, the alpha-beta T cells were reportedly derived from several hundred expanded clones that came from non-depleted graft cells. Recipient T cells and thymic progenitors that survived gave rise to the high TCRbeta diversity observed at day 60 in some patients. T cells produced anew were the main source of T-cell counts and diversity one year after transplant.

The TCRbeta library incorporated unique molecular identifiers. TCRdb re-called the PCR reads with MiXCR, one entry per CDR3 protein. The sample lists about 170,000 distinct CDR3 sequences, around 10% seen once, with over 10% in the top ten. The CDR3 runs 18 residues. Germline assignment: CDR1 SGHAT and CDR2 FQNNGV. V trimming: 3 bases; J trimming: 0 bases; junction bases outside the gene matches: 6. This receptor was identified in a boy aged 2 to 10 with acute myeloid leukemia, due to receive a stem cell transplant. V is TRBV11-2 and J is TRBJ2-7, with 15 bases fitting TRBD2. The input for sequencing was PBMCs, taken before TCRalphabeta/CD19-depleted stem cell transplant. In DNA, the CDR3 is TGTGCCAGCAGCTTCGGGACTAGCGGGAGGTATCTCTCCTACGAGCAGTACTTC. Translating gives CASSFGTSGRYLSYEQYF.